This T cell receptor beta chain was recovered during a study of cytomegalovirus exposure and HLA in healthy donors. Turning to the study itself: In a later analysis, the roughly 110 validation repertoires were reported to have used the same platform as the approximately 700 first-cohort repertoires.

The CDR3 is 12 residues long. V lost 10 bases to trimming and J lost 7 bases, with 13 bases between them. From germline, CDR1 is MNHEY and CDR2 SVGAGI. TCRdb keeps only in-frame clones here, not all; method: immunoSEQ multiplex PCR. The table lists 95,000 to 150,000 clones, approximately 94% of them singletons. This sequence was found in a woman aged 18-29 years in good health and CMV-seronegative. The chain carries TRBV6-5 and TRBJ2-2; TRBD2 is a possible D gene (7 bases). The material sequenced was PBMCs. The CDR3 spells CATWGGHGELFF. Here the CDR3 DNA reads TGTGCCACCTGGGGGGGACACGGGGAGCTGTTTTTT.